One and the same sample provided the 5 T cell receptor beta chains below, sequenced in a study of shared clonotypes between healthy human individuals. Sequencing used immunoSEQ multiplex PCR; TCRdb keeps in-frame clones, though not all of them. The top ten clones hold 1.4% of a sample with 850,000 to 1,200,000 clones, about 75% of them seen once. The sequencing sample was made of memory CD4+ T cells sorted from blood. Subset denoted: CD45RA-negative fraction. These receptors all stem from a man aged 18 to 30 in good health.

The chain recombines TRBV5-1 with TRBJ2-2, with no clear D. There are 14 residues in the CDR3. The V gene lost 0 bases and the J gene lost 4 bases, with 7 bases spanning the gap. CDR1 is SGHRS, CDR2 YFSETQ, per germline. CDR3 nucleotides: TGCGCCAGCAGCTTGGAATGGAGCACCGGGGAGCTGTTTTTT. Protein: CASSLEWSTGELFF.

V and J are TRBV5-5 and TRBJ2-7, with a tentative D call TRBD1 (6 bases). This CDR3 spans 15 amino acids. In germline, CDR1 is SGHKS, CDR2 YYEKEE (reference sequence). V was clipped by 0 bases and J by 1 base, with 11 bases between them. The DNA of the CDR3 is TGTGCCAGCAGCTTGGACGGACAGCATTCCTACGAGCAGTACTTC. This sequence encodes CASSLDGQHSYEQYF.

The gene calls are TRBV10-3 and TRBJ2-3, with no clear D. Germline V gene sequence: CDR1 ENHRY, CDR2 SYGVKD. Between the trimmed V and J ends, which lost 2 bases and 2 bases, there was a span of 8 bases. The CDR3 length is 14 residues. CDR3 sequence reads: CAISEGHNTDTQYF. CDR3 coding DNA: TGTGCCATCAGTGAGGGCCACAACACAGATACGCAGTATTTT.

The chain recombines TRBV5-4 with TRBJ2-1; 8 bases fit TRBD2. This CDR3 has 16 amino acids. Germline-derived CDR1 and CDR2 are SGHNT and YYREEE (reference sequence). The V gene end was trimmed by 5 bases and the J gene end by 9 bases; junction bases not matched to a gene: 16. CDR3 in DNA: TGTGCCAGCAGTCAGGTCGGCGGGGGGACAATCAGTGAGCAGTTCTTC. Encoded protein: CASSQVGGGTISEQFF.

This clone appeared a few times. The chain uses TRBV4-1 and TRBJ1-1; D gene ambiguous. Germline CDR1 is MGHRA and CDR2 is YSYEKL. This CDR3 is built from 16 residues. V was shortened by 1 base and J by 1 base, with 13 bases between the two germline ends. The CDR3 sequence: CASSQGGRSGNTEAFF. The CDR3 nucleotides are TGCGCCAGCAGCCAAGGAGGGCGCTCGGGGAACACTGAAGCTTTCTTT.